The 2 T cell receptor beta chains listed next were all sequenced from one sample in a study of quantifying T cell responses using KT2 cells. Study summary: TCR alpha and beta constant-region primers primed reverse transcription of RNA.

Each cDNA got a UMI-containing oligo ligated at its 3' end. An equimolar mix of RC1.1 and RC1.2 primed the beta chain across TRBC1 and TRBC2. Using its own MiXCR run on the UMI-ligation and nested PCR reads, TCRdb lists one record per CDR3 protein. The table records 50,000 to 70,000 distinct CDR3 sequences, 9% to 15% of them present only once. The sequenced material came from PBMCs spiked with cells of the T cell clone KT2. The source is a human donor.

The V gene is TRBV12-3 or TRBV12-4, the J gene TRBJ1-4, with 9 nucleotides matching TRBD1. The CDR3 has 16 residues. The junction had 10 bases not matched to a gene; V was cut back by 3 bases and J by 8 bases. Here the CDR3 DNA reads TGTGCCAGCAGTTTGACAGGGGGGGCTCGCAAGGAAAAACTGTTTTTT. Translated, it gives CASSLTGGARKEKLFF.

The chain joins TRBV29-1 to TRBJ2-6; D not resolved. The ends were cut back, 4 bases at V and 1 base at J, with 8 bases in the middle. The length of the CDR3 is 14 residues. Germline V gene lookup returns CDR1 SQVTM and CDR2 ANQGSEA. In DNA form, the CDR3 reads TGCAGCGTTGTGGTGGGTTCTGGGGCCAACGTCCTGACTTTC. Amino acids: CSVVVGSGANVLTF.